This entry lists 29 T cell receptor beta chains sequenced from one sample in a study of vaccination and CD4 T cells after COVID-19 (dated by TCRdb to between 2021 and 2024). Their specific antigens are unknown. The sample's treatment or condition label is to be understood as: roughly ten-day PBMC culture with coronavirus spike peptide pools or control peptides (ViraFEST assay). Library construction relied on PCR. Instrument used: Illumina iSeq 100. TCR sequencing of DNA from cultured CD4+ T cells used the Oncomine TCR Beta short-read assay at the Johns Hopkins FTIC core. TCRdb took the public reads, trimmed them with fastp at Q25, ran MiXCR for clone calling and kept in-frame beta chains. Here each entry gathers all rows of one CDR3 protein and keeps the most common genes and DNA. Here the sample has around 15,000 distinct CDR3 sequences; about three quarters occur a single time. Roughly 5.1% of the sample goes to the ten largest clones.

The sequencing sample was made of CD4+ T cells from blood, cultured in vitro. The receptors here all came from a human donor who had recovered from COVID-19.

This clonotype occurred a few times. The chain combines TRBV10-1 with TRBJ2-2, with D possibly matching TRBD1 (5 bases). This CDR3 is 15 amino acids long. Trimming removed 3 bases at V and 3 bases at J, with 11 bases between. The V gene's germline CDR1 is WNHNN and CDR2 SYGVQD (reference sequence). As DNA, the CDR3 is TGCGCCAGCAGTGACGGCAGGGTGGACACCGGGGAGCTGTTTTTT. This gives the protein CASSDGRVDTGELFF.

The V gene is TRBV28, the J gene TRBJ1-2, with 7 bases lining up with TRBD1. The V and J ends lost 6 bases and 6 bases, in that order; junction bases with no gene match: 10. The CDR3 consists of 14 residues. In germline, CDR1 is MDHEN, CDR2 SYDVKM. The CDR3 loop is CASRLPGTVNGYTF. DNA of the CDR3: TGTGCCAGCAGACTACCCGGGACAGTTAATGGCTACACCTTC.

V is TRBV6-2 or TRBV6-3 and J is TRBJ2-2; D unresolved. CDR1 and CDR2 (germline): MNHEY, SVGEGT. V was shortened by 3 bases and J by 2 bases, with 4 bases between the two germline ends. The CDR3 loop spans 13 amino acids. This chain's CDR3 is CASSYLNTGELFF. Written as DNA, the CDR3 is TGTGCCAGCAGTTATCTCAACACCGGGGAGCTGTTTTTT.

This clonotype has a single count. This rearrangement joins TRBV6-2 or TRBV6-3 to TRBJ1-2; TRBD1 might be the D (6 bases). The CDR3 runs to 13 residues. Trimming stripped 11 bases from V and 3 bases from J, with 16 bases between. Per germline, CDR1 MNHEY and CDR2 SVGEGT. The CDR3, as DNA: TGTGCCTCTCGGACAGTTGTGGACTATGGCTACACCTTC. The encoded protein is CASRTVVDYGYTF.

The V call is TRBV4-1, the J call TRBJ1-2; D perhaps matches TRBD1 (5 bases). The V gene's germline CDR1 is MGHRA and CDR2 YSYEKL. The CDR3 runs to 16 residues. Trimming cost V 0 bases and J 0 bases, with 11 bases left between them. The CDR3 protein is CASSQDFRVTNYGYTF. The DNA of the CDR3 is TGCGCCAGCAGCCAAGATTTCAGGGTCACTAACTATGGCTACACCTTC.

The chain links TRBV20-1 to TRBJ1-3; D is uncertain. The V end lost 4 bases, the J end lost 0 bases, and 10 bases lay between the germline ends. The CDR3 extends over 14 amino acids. Germline loops: CDR1 DFQATT, CDR2 SNEGSKA (reference sequence). The CDR3 loop is CSATPESSGNTIYF. The CDR3 nucleotides are TGCAGTGCTACCCCAGAGAGCTCTGGAAACACCATATATTTT.

This clonotype came up once. CDR3 protein: CASSPGTDLYEQYF. As DNA, the CDR3 is TGTGCCAGCAGTCCCGGGACAGACCTCTACGAGCAGTACTTC. This chain uses TRBV6-1 with TRBJ2-1; 7 nucleotides line up with TRBD1. The J call is doubtful: the DNA matches TRBJ2-7 better. Looked up from germline, CDR1 is MNHNS and CDR2 is SASEGT. CDR3 length: 14 residues.

The table lists this clonotype with a few counts. J is TRBJ1-3 and V is TRBV7-8; TRBD1 agrees at 7 bases. V was clipped by 3 bases and J by 0 bases; unmatched bases: 11. Germline V gene lookup returns CDR1 SGHVS and CDR2 FQNEAQ. This CDR3 comprises 18 residues. CDR3 sequence reads: CASSFPLGTAASGNTIYF. In DNA, the CDR3 is TGTGCCAGCAGCTTCCCGCTCGGGACAGCCGCCTCTGGAAACACCATATATTTT.

This chain links TRBV10-3 with TRBJ2-7; no firm D call. CDR3 length: 13 residues. Trimming cost V 1 base and J 5 bases, with 9 bases left between them. Germline CDR1 is ENHRY and CDR2 is SYGVKD. The chain's CDR3 is CAISELGYNEQYF. In DNA form, the CDR3 reads TGTGCCATCAGTGAGTTGGGGTACAACGAGCAGTACTTC.

The count of this clonotype is one. V and J are TRBV2 and TRBJ1-5, with D uncertain. CDR3 length: 17 amino acids. V shed 4 bases and J shed 0 bases, with 16 bases lying between them. Per the germline V gene, CDR1 is SNHLY and CDR2 is FYNNEI. CDR3 residues: CASSVIVGQASNQPQHF. As DNA, the CDR3 is TGTGCCAGCAGTGTGATCGTCGGGCAGGCTAGCAATCAGCCCCAGCATTTT. Combining the CDR3 with reference TRBV2 and TRBJ1-5 gives the whole variable domain EPEVTQTPSHQVTQMGQEVILRCVPISNHLYFYWYRQILGQKVEFLVSFYNNEISEKSEIFDDQFSVERPDGSNFTLKIRSTKLEDSAMYFCASSVIVGQASNQPQHFGDGTRLSIL.

This chain uses TRBV7-2 with TRBJ2-7; 10 bases are shared with TRBD1. CDR3 length equals 15 residues. Germline CDR1 and CDR2: SGHTA and FQGNSA. V lost 4 bases and J lost 1; bases outside the gene matches: 4. CDR3 amino acids: CASSYRTGGSYEQYF. CDR3 in DNA: TGTGCCAGCAGCTACCGGACAGGGGGATCCTACGAGCAGTACTTC.

The rearrangement joins TRBV19 to TRBJ1-2; no clear D gene. Per the germline V gene, CDR1 is LNHDA and CDR2 is SQIVND (reference sequence). With 3 bases removed from V and 6 bases from J, the gap between germline ends came to 11 bases. This CDR3 contains 13 residues. CDR3 DNA: TGTGCCAGTAGTATCCCTCGGCGAGATGGCTACACCTTC. Translation: CASSIPRRDGYTF.

The J gene is TRBJ2-2, the V gene TRBV27; perhaps TRBD2 as D (5 bases). The V end was cut by 2 bases, the J end by 1 base, with 5 bases between. The CDR3 has 14 residues. Germline V gene lookup returns CDR1 MNHEY and CDR2 SMNVEV (reference sequence). The CDR3 DNA follows: TGTGCCAGCAGTTTACGGGGGAACACCGGGGAGCTGTTTTTT. This gives the protein CASSLRGNTGELFF.

A single count supports this clonotype. The chain has TRBV6-1 and TRBJ2-1, with 7 nucleotides matching TRBD2. With V trimmed by 9 bases and J by 3 bases, 8 bases remained unmatched. The CDR3 runs to 14 residues. Germline V gene lookup returns CDR1 MNHNS and CDR2 SASEGT. CDR3 sequence reads: CARKSGIDYNEQFF. The CDR3 region has the DNA TGTGCCAGAAAGAGCGGGATAGACTACAATGAGCAGTTCTTC.

The J gene is TRBJ2-2, the V gene TRBV11-1; D possibly matches TRBD1 or TRBD2 (5 bases each). The CDR3 is 17 residues long. V gave up 4 bases and J gave up 0 bases, with 15 bases separating them. Germline loops: CDR1 SGHAT, CDR2 FQDESV (reference sequence). DNA of the CDR3: TGTGCCAGCAGCTGGGACGCTACCAAAACGAACACCGGGGAGCTGTTTTTT. This sequence encodes CASSWDATKTNTGELFF.

V gene TRBV7-2 combines with J gene TRBJ2-1; 11 nucleotides align to TRBD2. Germline assignment: CDR1 SGHTA and CDR2 FQGNSA. This CDR3 has 16 amino acids. J gave up 5 bases and V 5 bases, and 8 bases lay outside the gene matches. The CDR3 is CASSPPGLAGHNEQFF. The CDR3 region has the DNA TGTGCCAGCAGCCCCCCTGGACTAGCGGGTCACAATGAGCAGTTCTTC. Based on the CDR3 plus reference TRBV7-2 and TRBJ2-1, the full variable domain is GAGVSQSPSNKVTEKGKDVELRCDPISGHTALYWYRQSLGQGLEFLIYFQGNSAPDKSGLPSDRFSAERTGGSVSTLTIQRTQQEDSAVYLCASSPPGLAGHNEQFFGPGTRLTVL.

The chain employs TRBV20-1 and TRBJ2-7, with D possibly TRBD1 on 6 matching bases. Trimming removed 5 bases at V and 4 bases at J, with 15 bases between. Germline lookup yields CDR1 DFQATT and CDR2 SNEGSKA (reference sequence). The CDR3 runs 13 residues. The CDR3 bases are TGCAGTGCTTTCCGGGACACCCTGTACGAGCAGTACTTC. Translation: CSAFRDTLYEQYF.

This clonotype was observed a handful of times. This chain uses TRBV9 with TRBJ1-4; D call uncertain. The CDR3 totals 13 residues. V dropped 2 bases and J dropped 6 bases, with 8 bases sitting between them. Germline CDR1 is SGDLS and CDR2 is YYNGEE. The CDR3 protein is CASSVNTDEKLFF. The CDR3, as DNA: TGTGCCAGCAGCGTGAACACCGATGAAAAACTGTTTTTT.

The gene calls are TRBV20-1 and TRBJ2-1; tentatively, D is TRBD1 (5 bases). The CDR3 runs 15 residues. The V end lost 1 base, the J end lost 10 bases, and 20 bases lay between the germline ends. Germline-derived CDR1 and CDR2 are DFQATT and SNEGSKA (reference sequence). The CDR3 here is CSARVPRQMDREQFF. For the CDR3, the DNA is TGCAGTGCTAGAGTCCCGAGACAGATGGATAGGGAGCAGTTCTTC.

The CDR3 DNA reads TGTGCCAGCAGCGGTTCGACTAGCGTCACAGATACGCAGTATTTT. This gives the protein CASSGSTSVTDTQYF. The genes are TRBV9 and TRBJ2-3, with TRBD2 identical over 8 bases. Germline V gives CDR1 SGDLS, CDR2 YYNGEE. The ends lost 3 bases at V and 2 bases at J; junction bases unmatched: 5. The CDR3 has 15 amino acids.

The rearrangement uses TRBV20-1 and TRBJ1-5; D unclear. Trimming removed 6 bases from V and 0 bases from J, with 6 bases in between. Per the germline V gene, CDR1 is DFQATT and CDR2 is SNEGSKA (reference sequence). CDR3 size: 12 residues. This CDR3 reads CSAGHSNQPQHF. The CDR3, as DNA: TGCAGTGCAGGGCATAGCAATCAGCCCCAGCATTTT.

This chain links TRBV19 with TRBJ2-7; 13 nucleotides match TRBD2. V shed 5 bases, J shed 0 bases, and the junction held 13 bases outside the gene matches. Germline V lookup: CDR1 LNHDA, CDR2 SQIVND (reference sequence). The CDR3 length is 19 residues. CDR3 sequence reads: CASSPRGGLAGYSSYEQYF. The CDR3 coding sequence is TGTGCCAGTAGTCCCCGAGGGGGACTAGCGGGATACAGCTCCTACGAGCAGTACTTC. Supplemented by reference TRBV19 and TRBJ2-7, the full variable domain reads DGGITQSPKYLFRKEGQNVTLSCEQNLNHDAMYWYRQDPGQGLRLIYYSQIVNDFQKGDIAEGYSVSREKKESFPLTVTSAQKNPTAFYLCASSPRGGLAGYSSYEQYFGPGTRLTVT.

The rearrangement uses TRBV6-1 and TRBJ2-3, with a weak D call TRBD2 (6 bases). The germline V gene has CDR1 MNHNS and CDR2 SASEGT. There are 15 residues in the CDR3. The V gene lost 8 bases and the J gene lost 3 bases, with 18 bases spanning the gap. The chain's CDR3 is CASGKWGGITDTQYF. CDR3 nucleotides: TGTGCCAGCGGGAAGTGGGGCGGGATAACAGATACGCAGTATTTT.

The J gene is TRBJ1-1, the V gene TRBV7-2, with D tentatively TRBD1 (5 bases). Germline V gene data show CDR1 as SGHTA and CDR2 as FQGNSA. This CDR3 has 14 residues. V was trimmed by 1 base and J by 4 bases, leaving 10 bases between them. The CDR3 sequence is CASSLGGFGTEAFF. In DNA, the CDR3 is TGTGCCAGCAGCTTAGGGGGGTTCGGCACTGAAGCTTTCTTT.

The chain employs TRBV6-1 and TRBJ1-1; a possible D gene is TRBD1 (5 bases). Germline assignment: CDR1 MNHNS and CDR2 SASEGT. V dropped 8 bases and J dropped 6 bases, with 7 bases sitting between them. CDR3 length: 10 residues. The CDR3 reads CASPGSEAFF. The CDR3 DNA follows: TGTGCCAGCCCAGGGTCTGAAGCTTTCTTT.

The genes are TRBV7-2 and TRBJ1-2; TRBD1 matches 10 bases. The CDR3 loop spans 14 amino acids. V dropped 4 bases and J dropped 13; count of bases not matched to a gene: 12. Germline values: CDR1 SGHTA, CDR2 FQGNSA. The CDR3 bases are TGTGCCAGCAGCTCCCAAGCGACAGGGGGCGCGGGCACCTTC. This sequence encodes CASSSQATGGAGTF. Variable domain in full (rest from reference TRBV7-2 and TRBJ1-2): GAGVSQSPSNKVTEKGKDVELRCDPISGHTALYWYRQSLGQGLEFLIYFQGNSAPDKSGLPSDRFSAERTGGSVSTLTIQRTQQEDSAVYLCASSSQATGGAGTFGSGTRLTVV.

The chain is built from TRBV28 and TRBJ2-6, with unresolved D. Germline V gives CDR1 MDHEN, CDR2 SYDVKM. The CDR3 is made up of 15 amino acids. Trimming took 3 bases from V and 0 from J, leaving 6 bases between them. CDR3 in DNA: TGTGCCAGCAGTTTTTGGTCCTCTGGGGCCAACGTCCTGACTTTC. Its translation is CASSFWSSGANVLTF.

The chain joins TRBV15 to TRBJ2-1, with D possibly being TRBD2 (6 bases). Germline V gene lookup returns CDR1 LNHNV and CDR2 YYDKDF (reference sequence). V was pared by 0 bases and J by 6 bases, with 12 bases between. This CDR3 region has 15 residues. CDR3 sequence: CATSRDAAGSNEQFF. CDR3 sequence (DNA): TGTGCCACCAGCAGAGATGCGGCCGGGAGCAATGAGCAGTTCTTC. The full variable domain, its missing parts supplied by reference TRBV15 and TRBJ2-1, is DAMVIQNPRYQVTQFGKPVTLSCSQTLNHNVMYWYQQKSSQAPKLLFHYYDKDFNNEADTPDNFQSRRPNTSFCFLDIRSPGLGDTAMYLCATSRDAAGSNEQFFGPGTRLTVL.

This clonotype was counted a few times. The V and J genes are TRBV20-1 and TRBJ1-6, with D maybe TRBD1 (5 bases). The CDR3 length is 13 residues. The germline gives CDR1 DFQATT, CDR2 SNEGSKA (reference sequence). Trimming pared 6 bases from V and 8 bases from J, leaving 14 bases between. The CDR3 sequence: CSARDRWDSPLHF. The CDR3 region has the DNA TGCAGTGCCCGGGACCGGTGGGATTCACCCCTCCACTTT.